The 12 T cell receptor beta chains below all came from one sample that was sequenced in a study of blood T cell repertoires in COVID-19. Data came from immunoSEQ multiplex PCR; TCRdb stores just in-frame clones and leaves some out. The sample contains about 150,000 clones, 87% of which appear only once. Sequences were obtained from peripheral blood. These receptors all come from a man in his fifties who had recovered from COVID-19.

This clone was observed a few times. This chain joins TRBV18 and TRBJ2-7; TRBD1 is a possible D gene (6 bases). V was pared by 4 bases and J by 2 bases, with 12 bases between. CDR3 length equals 14 residues. Germline CDR1 KGHSH, CDR2 LQKENI. The CDR3, as DNA: TGTGCCAGCTCACTACAACAGGGCGCCTACGAGCAGTACTTC. This translates into CASSLQQGAYEQYF.

This clone has a single count. This chain links TRBV6-5 with TRBJ2-3, with TRBD1 matching 7 bases. There are 14 residues in the CDR3. Germline values: CDR1 MNHEY, CDR2 SVGAGI. V dropped 8 bases and J dropped 5; count of bases not matched to a gene: 10. CDR3 in DNA: TGTGCCAGCCGATGGGACAGAGCACAAGATACGCAGTATTTT. Amino acid sequence: CASRWDRAQDTQYF.

V usage is TRBV10-1 and J usage is TRBJ2-7; D may be TRBD1 (5 bases). Germline CDR1 and CDR2: WNHNN and SYGVQD (reference sequence). The ends were cut back, 3 bases at V and 5 bases at J, with 11 bases in the middle. The CDR3 totals 13 residues. The DNA for the CDR3 is TGCGCCAGCAGTGATCGTAGGGGCGACGAGCAGTACTTC. Amino acids: CASSDRRGDEQYF.

The chain is built from TRBV5-4 and TRBJ2-3; D might be TRBD1 (6 bases). Germline V gives CDR1 SGHNT, CDR2 YYREEE (reference sequence). The CDR3 covers 16 residues. V lost 2 bases and J lost 3, with 16 bases in between. The CDR3 is CASSLKGGRATDTQYF. In nucleotides, the CDR3 is TGTGCCAGCAGCTTAAAAGGGGGAAGGGCGACAGATACGCAGTATTTT.

In its sample, this clone was seen once. The chain has TRBV13 and TRBJ1-1; 9 nucleotides align to TRBD1. J was trimmed by 4 bases and V by 2 bases; bases with no gene match: 8. The CDR3 spans 16 residues. CDR1 is PRHDT and CDR2 is FYEKMQ in the germline V gene (reference sequence). CDR3 sequence reads: CASSLRGQGFGTEAFF. DNA for the CDR3: TGTGCCAGCAGCTTAAGGGGACAGGGTTTCGGCACTGAAGCTTTCTTT.

The chain has TRBV11-2 and TRBJ2-3; 8 nucleotides align to TRBD1. Germline CDR1 is SGHAT and CDR2 is FQNNGV. CDR3 size: 14 residues. V shed 3 bases and J 4 bases; nucleotides not matched to a gene: 3. The CDR3 DNA reads TGTGCCAGCAGCTTGGAGACAGGGGCAGATACGCAGTATTTT. Translating it yields CASSLETGADTQYF.

There are many counts of this clone. The chain is built from TRBV4-3 and TRBJ1-1; 8 bases match TRBD1. This CDR3 is built from 17 residues. The ends lost 4 bases at V and 5 bases at J; junction bases unmatched: 15. CDR1 LGHNA and CDR2 YSLEER come from the germline V gene. For the CDR3, the DNA is TGCGCCAGCAGCCTGACAGGGGATAGGGGTGTGGTAACTGAAGCTTTCTTT. Translating gives CASSLTGDRGVVTEAFF.

This clone was found a few times. The chain couples TRBV5-6 to TRBJ1-2; 9 bases are shared with TRBD1. Germline V gene lookup returns CDR1 SGHDT and CDR2 YYEEEE. The V gene end was trimmed by 4 bases and the J gene end by 7 bases; junction bases not matched to a gene: 14. The CDR3 totals 16 residues. The CDR3 coding sequence is TGTGCCAGCAGCCGTGGACAGGGGCTAGCAGCCACTGGCTACACCTTC. Translated: CASSRGQGLAATGYTF.

The rearrangement uses TRBV2 and TRBJ2-1, with 7 bases identical to TRBD2. The junction had 6 bases not matched to a gene; V was cut back by 4 bases and J by 0 bases. Germline V CDR1 and CDR2: SNHLY, FYNNEI. The CDR3 consists of 16 residues. The CDR3 is CASSGFGGSSYNEQFF. The DNA for the CDR3 is TGTGCCAGCAGTGGGTTCGGGGGGAGCTCCTACAATGAGCAGTTCTTC.

The chain combines TRBV5-1 with TRBJ1-3; D remains unclear. This CDR3 comprises 15 residues. V was shortened by 4 bases and J by 2 bases, with 13 bases between the two germline ends. Germline V lookup: CDR1 SGHRS, CDR2 YFSETQ. The CDR3 is CASSPAGGAGNTIYF. The CDR3 coding sequence is TGCGCCAGCAGCCCCGCAGGAGGCGCTGGAAACACCATATATTTT.

V gene TRBV6-2 or TRBV6-3 combines with J gene TRBJ1-2, with 11 bases matching TRBD1. The germline V gene encodes CDR1 MNHEY and CDR2 SVGEGT. CDR3 size: 17 residues. Germline trimming cut 5 bases from V and 9 bases from J; bases unmatched to any gene: 17. The DNA for the CDR3 is TGTGCCAGCAGTACACGAAAGGGACAGGGGGTCCGCCTAAGCTACACCTTC. Translated: CASSTRKGQGVRLSYTF.

The sample holds a few counts of this clone. The CDR3, as DNA: TGTGCCAGCAGTAGCCAACTACAGGTTGAAGCTTTCTTT. Residues: CASSSQLQVEAFF. The chain recombines TRBV2 with TRBJ1-1, with TRBD1 as a possible D gene (5 bases). Germline V gives CDR1 SNHLY, CDR2 FYNNEI. V was pared by 5 bases and J by 7 bases, with 14 bases between. This CDR3 region has 13 residues. Complete variable domain (other parts from reference TRBV2 and TRBJ1-1): EPEVTQTPSHQVTQMGQEVILRCVPISNHLYFYWYRQILGQKVEFLVSFYNNEISEKSEIFDDQFSVERPDGSNFTLKIRSTKLEDSAMYFCASSSQLQVEAFFGQGTRLTVV.